Presented here are 21 T cell receptor beta chains from one specimen sequenced in a study of T cells in Graves' hyperthyroidism and ophthalmopathy. Amplified TCR beta CDR3 regions derived from RNA transcripts. The study used the HTBI primer set for a first-round RT-PCR of the TCR CDR3. TCRdb re-derived calls from the multiplex PCR reads in MiXCR, one entry per CDR3 protein. Counted here are approximately 610,000 distinct CDR3 sequences, about 15% occurring once; the ten biggest clones make up roughly 4.5%. Sequences were obtained from blood. The receptors were gathered from a woman between 40 and 50 years old with Graves' ophthalmopathy.

This clonotype was seen a few times. The chain is built from TRBV29-1 and TRBJ2-5; unclear D gene. The CDR3 is made up of 14 amino acids. Trimming stripped 3 bases from V and 5 bases from J, with 16 bases between. Germline CDR1 and CDR2: SQVTM and ANQGSEA. CDR3 region: CSVDRDVGSETQYF. CDR3 DNA sequence: TGCAGCGTTGATAGAGACGTCGGGTCGGAGACCCAGTACTTC.

This clonotype showed up many times. The chain employs TRBV7-2 and TRBJ2-7; D unresolved. The CDR3 consists of 14 residues. The V gene lost 1 base and the J gene lost 2 bases, with 9 bases spanning the gap. Germline-derived CDR1 and CDR2 are SGHTA and FQGNSA. The CDR3 coding sequence is TGTGCCAGCAGCTTAGACTACCAAACCTACGAGCAGTACTTC. Its protein product is CASSLDYQTYEQYF.

The rearrangement uses TRBV19 and TRBJ1-2; TRBD1 agrees at 7 bases. Germline V gene sequence: CDR1 LNHDA, CDR2 SQIVND (reference sequence). V dropped 6 bases and J dropped 5; count of bases not matched to a gene: 9. The CDR3 is 14 amino acids. The CDR3 sequence: CASSPGQSAYGYTF. As DNA, the CDR3 is TGTGCCAGTAGCCCGGGACAGTCGGCTTATGGCTACACCTTC.

The sample holds a few counts of this clonotype. The genes are TRBV20-1 and TRBJ2-7, with 8 bases that match TRBD2. Germline V lookup: CDR1 DFQATT, CDR2 SNEGSKA (reference sequence). Unmatched junction bases numbered 6, after V lost 2 bases and J lost 3 bases. The CDR3 contains 14 residues. The CDR3 is CSARRAGGHYEQYF. The DNA for the CDR3 is TGCAGTGCTAGAAGGGCGGGGGGTCACTACGAGCAGTACTTC.

The V gene is TRBV6-1, the J gene TRBJ2-5; D could derive from TRBD1 or TRBD2 (6 bases each). The V gene's germline CDR1 is MNHNS and CDR2 SASEGT. The CDR3 contains 15 residues. With 2 bases removed from V and 5 bases from J, the gap between germline ends came to 15 bases. The CDR3 coding sequence is TGTGCCAGCAGTGAACCCCGGGGGCTCGGTGAGACCCAGTACTTC. Protein: CASSEPRGLGETQYF.

This clonotype was picked up many times. For the CDR3, the DNA is TGCAGTGCTAGGTTGTCGGGACAGGGGTCGACGGATAGCAATCAGCCCCAGCATTTT. This encodes CSARLSGQGSTDSNQPQHF. The chain is built from TRBV20-1 and TRBJ1-5; 10 nucleotides match TRBD1. V lost 3 bases, J lost 0 bases, and 14 bases stayed unmatched. The CDR3 is 19 residues long. The germline V gene has CDR1 DFQATT and CDR2 SNEGSKA (reference sequence).

This clonotype was detected ten times or more. The chain carries TRBV28 and TRBJ1-2; 10 bases agree with TRBD1. Germline values: CDR1 MDHEN, CDR2 SYDVKM. This CDR3 comprises 15 residues. J gave up 4 bases and V 6 bases, and 8 bases lay outside the gene matches. The CDR3 loop is CASSPGTGALYGYTF. The CDR3 bases are TGTGCCAGCAGCCCTGGGACAGGGGCCCTCTATGGCTACACCTTC.

This clonotype was recorded at least ten times. The rearrangement links TRBV7-2 to TRBJ2-7, with TRBD2 as a possible D gene (6 bases). Germline CDR1 is SGHTA and CDR2 is FQGNSA. Trimming pared 5 bases from V and 2 bases from J, leaving 16 bases between. The CDR3 is 15 residues long. The CDR3: CASSLPVGSAYEQYF. Here the CDR3 DNA reads TGTGCCAGCAGCCTACCGGTCGGGAGCGCCTACGAGCAGTACTTC.

This clonotype has ten or more counts. The gene calls are TRBV24-1 and TRBJ2-7; perhaps TRBD2 as D (5 bases). V gave up 12 bases and J gave up 4 bases, with 18 bases separating them. This CDR3 contains 13 residues. Per germline, CDR1 KGHDR and CDR2 SFDVKD. CDR3 DNA sequence: TGTGCCGCCTTTCCGGGGATTTTTTACGAGCAGTACTTC. This encodes CAAFPGIFYEQYF.

This clonotype occurred many times. J is TRBJ2-7 and V is TRBV20-1, with 9 bases aligning to TRBD2. The CDR3 contains 17 residues. Germline V gene sequence: CDR1 DFQATT, CDR2 SNEGSKA (reference sequence). The V gene end was trimmed by 0 bases and the J gene end by 0 bases; junction bases not matched to a gene: 9. DNA of the CDR3: TGCAGTGCTAGAGATGGGCTAGCGGGATTCAGCTCCTACGAGCAGTACTTC. This codes for CSARDGLAGFSSYEQYF.

The chain combines TRBV5-1 with TRBJ1-6, with D perhaps TRBD1 (5 bases). V was clipped by 4 bases and J by 9 bases, with 14 bases between them. Per germline, CDR1 SGHRS and CDR2 YFSETQ. CDR3 length equals 14 residues. The CDR3 DNA sequence: TGCGCCAGCAGCCCCGGGCCAGGGAGTTCACCCCTCCACTTT. Protein product: CASSPGPGSSPLHF.

This clonotype was found many times. The V and J genes are TRBV27 and TRBJ1-5; D is uncertain. The V end was cut by 2 bases, the J end by 9 bases, with 11 bases between. Germline V CDR1 and CDR2: MNHEY, SMNVEV (reference sequence). The CDR3 runs 13 residues. The CDR3 coding sequence is TGTGCCAGCAGTTTAACATTTAGGACGCCCCAGCATTTT. It encodes CASSLTFRTPQHF.

This clonotype was counted many times. This chain uses TRBV7-8 with TRBJ2-3; no definite D call. Trimming stripped 6 bases from V and 0 bases from J, with 10 bases between. Germline lookup yields CDR1 SGHVS and CDR2 FQNEAQ. The length of the CDR3 is 14 residues. CDR3 in amino acids: CASREIRSTDTQYF. The DNA for the CDR3 is TGTGCCAGCAGGGAAATCCGAAGCACAGATACGCAGTATTTT.

This clonotype was recorded many times. The chain recombines TRBV28 with TRBJ1-1; D remains unclear. The CDR3 spans 15 residues. Germline-derived CDR1 and CDR2 are MDHEN and SYDVKM. V lost 5 bases to trimming and J lost 7 bases, with 20 bases between them. CDR3 amino acids: CASSAPLGISYEAFF. The CDR3 nucleotides are TGTGCCAGCAGTGCGCCTCTTGGGATCTCATATGAAGCTTTCTTT.

This clonotype was counted many times. The V call is TRBV20-1, the J call TRBJ1-1; TRBD1 is a possible D gene (5 bases). The germline gives CDR1 DFQATT, CDR2 SNEGSKA (reference sequence). The CDR3 covers 12 residues. V lost 0 bases to trimming and J lost 7 bases, with 9 bases between them. The chain's CDR3 is CSARDWGVEAFF. DNA for the CDR3: TGCAGTGCTAGAGATTGGGGGGTTGAAGCTTTCTTT.

Only a few counts were recorded for this clonotype. The chain recombines TRBV20-1 with TRBJ1-1, with D possibly being TRBD1 (6 bases). Deletions cut 6 bases from V and 6 bases from J, with 17 bases between. CDR3 length: 13 residues. Germline CDR1 is DFQATT and CDR2 is SNEGSKA (reference sequence). The CDR3 spells CSASPGDMSEAFF. CDR3 nucleotide sequence: TGCAGTGCCTCGCCAGGGGATATGTCTGAAGCTTTCTTT.

This clonotype has only a few counts. V usage is TRBV20-1 and J usage is TRBJ2-5, with D possibly matching TRBD2 (5 bases). The CDR3 totals 15 residues. CDR1 DFQATT and CDR2 SNEGSKA come from the germline V gene (reference sequence). V lost 0 bases to trimming and J lost 5 bases, with 16 bases between them. CDR3 sequence reads: CSARDVRTHGETQYF. In nucleotides, the CDR3 is TGCAGTGCTAGAGATGTACGGACTCATGGTGAGACCCAGTACTTC.

This clonotype was counted ten times or more. The chain has TRBV20-1 and TRBJ2-7, with 7 bases matching TRBD2. The CDR3 sequence is 13 residues long. Germline trimming cut 3 bases from V and 3 bases from J; bases unmatched to any gene: 5. Germline assignment: CDR1 DFQATT and CDR2 SNEGSKA (reference sequence). CDR3 DNA sequence: TGCAGTGCTAGTCCGGCTAGCGGCTACGAGCAGTACTTC. Amino acid sequence: CSASPASGYEQYF.

This clonotype was recorded many times. The chain has TRBV10-1 and TRBJ2-5, with D perhaps TRBD1 (5 bases). Trimming removed 11 bases at V and 0 bases at J, with 22 bases between. Germline-derived CDR1 and CDR2 are WNHNN and SYGVQD (reference sequence). This CDR3 spans 16 amino acids. As DNA, the CDR3 is TGCGCCCCCCAGGGTATTTGGAAGTGGTACCAAGAGACCCAGTACTTC. It specifies CAPQGIWKWYQETQYF.

This clonotype was recorded at least ten times. The chain recombines TRBV12-5 with TRBJ2-3; 12 bases match TRBD2. The CDR3 totals 15 residues. Per germline, CDR1 LGHNT and CDR2 FRNRAP. The V segment lost 7 bases and the J segment 2 bases; nucleotides outside the gene matches: 4. This chain's CDR3 is CASARTSGNTDTQYF. The CDR3, as DNA: TGTGCTAGTGCCAGGACTAGCGGGAACACAGATACGCAGTATTTT.

This clonotype has a count of ten or more. The V call is TRBV29-1, the J call TRBJ1-1; 8 bases align to TRBD1. Germline CDR1 and CDR2: SQVTM and ANQGSEA. V trimming: 8 bases; J trimming: 7 bases; junction bases outside the gene matches: 9. This CDR3 region has 12 residues. In DNA, the CDR3 is TGCAGCTCCCCGGGGGGGACAGGTGAAGCTTTCTTT. Translated, it gives CSSPGGTGEAFF.